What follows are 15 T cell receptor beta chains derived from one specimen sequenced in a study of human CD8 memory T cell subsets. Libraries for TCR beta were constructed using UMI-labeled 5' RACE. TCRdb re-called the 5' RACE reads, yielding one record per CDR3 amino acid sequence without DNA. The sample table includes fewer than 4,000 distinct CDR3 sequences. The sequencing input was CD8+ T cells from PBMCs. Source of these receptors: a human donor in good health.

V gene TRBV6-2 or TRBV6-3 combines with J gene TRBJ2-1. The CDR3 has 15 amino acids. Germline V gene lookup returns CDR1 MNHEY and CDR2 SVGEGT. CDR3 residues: CASRESLNSYNEQFF.

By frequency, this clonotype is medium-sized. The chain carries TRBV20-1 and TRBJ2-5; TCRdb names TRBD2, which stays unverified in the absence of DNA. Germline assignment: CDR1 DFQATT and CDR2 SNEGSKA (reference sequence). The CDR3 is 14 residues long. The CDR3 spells CSGNLAGDYETQYF.

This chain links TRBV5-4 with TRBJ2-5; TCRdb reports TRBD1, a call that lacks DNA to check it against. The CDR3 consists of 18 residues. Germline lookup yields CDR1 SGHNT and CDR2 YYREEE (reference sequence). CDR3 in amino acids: CASSLALAGTDFQETQYF.

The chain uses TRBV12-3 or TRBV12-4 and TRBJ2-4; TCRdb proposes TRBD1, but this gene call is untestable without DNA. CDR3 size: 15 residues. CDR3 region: CASSSGDRTKNIQYF.

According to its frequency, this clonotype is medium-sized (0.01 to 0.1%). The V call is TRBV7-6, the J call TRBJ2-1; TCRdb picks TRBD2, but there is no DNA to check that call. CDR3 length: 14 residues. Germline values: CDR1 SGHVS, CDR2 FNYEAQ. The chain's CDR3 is CASSLLAGGNEQFF.

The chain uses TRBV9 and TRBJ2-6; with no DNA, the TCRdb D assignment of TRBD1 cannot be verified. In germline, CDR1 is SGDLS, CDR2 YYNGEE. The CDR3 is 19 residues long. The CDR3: CASSVPRTGEDSGANVLTF.

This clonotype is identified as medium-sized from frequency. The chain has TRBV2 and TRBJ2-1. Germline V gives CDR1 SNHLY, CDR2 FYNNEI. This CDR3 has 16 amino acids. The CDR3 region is CASSEDYGSSYNEQFF.

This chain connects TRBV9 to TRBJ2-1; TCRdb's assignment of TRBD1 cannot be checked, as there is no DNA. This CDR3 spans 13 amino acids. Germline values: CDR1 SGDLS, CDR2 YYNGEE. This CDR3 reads CASSPPSGNEQFF.

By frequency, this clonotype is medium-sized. CDR3: CASSLAAFTYYEQYF. The chain uses TRBV7-2 and TRBJ2-7. This CDR3 is built from 15 residues. Germline CDR1 is SGHTA and CDR2 is FQGNSA.

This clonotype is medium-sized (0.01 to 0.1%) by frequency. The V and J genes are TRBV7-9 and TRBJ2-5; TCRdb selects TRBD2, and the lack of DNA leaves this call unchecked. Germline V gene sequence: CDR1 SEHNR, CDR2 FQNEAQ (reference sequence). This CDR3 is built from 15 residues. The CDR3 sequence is CASSSTSGEMETQYF.

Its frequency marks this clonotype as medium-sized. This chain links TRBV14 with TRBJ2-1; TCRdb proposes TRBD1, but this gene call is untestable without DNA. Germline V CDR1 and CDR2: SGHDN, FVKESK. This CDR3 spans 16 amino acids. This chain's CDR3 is CASSQHRDRQLPQQFF.

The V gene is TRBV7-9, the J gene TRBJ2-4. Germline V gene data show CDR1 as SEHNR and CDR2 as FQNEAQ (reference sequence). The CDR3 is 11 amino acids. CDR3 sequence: CASSSTNIQYF. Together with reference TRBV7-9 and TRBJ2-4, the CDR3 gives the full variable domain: DTGVSQNPRHKITKRGQNVTFRCDPISEHNRLYWYRQTLGQGPEFLTYFQNEAQLEKSRLLSDRFSAERPKGSFSTLEIQRTEQGDSAMYLCASSSTNIQYFGAGTRLSVL.

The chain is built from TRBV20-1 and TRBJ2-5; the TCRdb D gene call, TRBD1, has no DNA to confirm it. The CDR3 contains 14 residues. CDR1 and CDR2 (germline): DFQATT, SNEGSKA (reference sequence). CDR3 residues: CSARHGTGEETQYF.

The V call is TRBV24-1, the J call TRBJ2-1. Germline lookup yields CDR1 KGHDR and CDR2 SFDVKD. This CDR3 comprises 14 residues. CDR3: CATSDRNGFHEQFF.

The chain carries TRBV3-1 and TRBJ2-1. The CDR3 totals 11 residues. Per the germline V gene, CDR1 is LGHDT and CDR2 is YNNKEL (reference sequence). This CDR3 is CASSLSYEQFF.